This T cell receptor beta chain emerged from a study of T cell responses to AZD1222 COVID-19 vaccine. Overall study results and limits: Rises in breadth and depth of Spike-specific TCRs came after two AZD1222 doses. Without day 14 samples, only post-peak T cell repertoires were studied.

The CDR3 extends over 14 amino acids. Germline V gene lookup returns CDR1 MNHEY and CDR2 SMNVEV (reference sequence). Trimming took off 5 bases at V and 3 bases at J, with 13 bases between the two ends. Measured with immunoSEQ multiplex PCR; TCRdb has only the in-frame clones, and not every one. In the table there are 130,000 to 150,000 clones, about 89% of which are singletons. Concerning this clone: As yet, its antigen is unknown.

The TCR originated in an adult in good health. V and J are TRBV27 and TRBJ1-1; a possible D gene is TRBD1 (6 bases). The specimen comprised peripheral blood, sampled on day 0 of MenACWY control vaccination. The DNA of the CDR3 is TGTGCCAGCAGTCTTCGAGGGGGGCACACTGAAGCTTTCTTT. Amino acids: CASSLRGGHTEAFF.